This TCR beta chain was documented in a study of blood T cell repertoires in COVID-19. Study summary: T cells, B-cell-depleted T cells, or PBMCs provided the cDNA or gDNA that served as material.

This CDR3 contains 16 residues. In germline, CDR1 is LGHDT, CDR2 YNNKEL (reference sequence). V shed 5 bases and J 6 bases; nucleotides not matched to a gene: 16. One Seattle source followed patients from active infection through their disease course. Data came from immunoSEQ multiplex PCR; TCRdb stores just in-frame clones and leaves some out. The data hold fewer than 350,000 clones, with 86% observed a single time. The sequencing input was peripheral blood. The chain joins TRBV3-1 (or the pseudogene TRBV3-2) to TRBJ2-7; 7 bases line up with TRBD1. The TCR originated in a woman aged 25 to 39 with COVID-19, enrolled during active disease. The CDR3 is CASSSFSGGRIGEQYF. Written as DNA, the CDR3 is TGTGCCAGCAGCTCCTTCTCAGGGGGACGGATCGGCGAGCAGTACTTC.